Listed below are T cell receptor beta chains from one sample, sequenced in a study of T cell changes during pregnancy in multiple sclerosis. Libraries were prepared by immunoSEQ multiplex PCR; TCRdb keeps only in-frame clonotypes and omits some of them. The sample holds about 39,000 clones, 75% to 95% seen once. Sample: CD4+ T cells from peripheral blood mononuclear cells, taken after pregnancy. All receptors come from a female donor in good health, enrolled as a control in a pregnancy study. CDR3s include the opening cysteine and the closing phenylalanine or tryptophan. D genes are given only for firm matches. Only part of the rows carry a size: once, few, many, or a class if the clone is expanded.

cdr3_nt	cdr3_aa	clone_size	cdr3_length	d_call	v_call	j_call
TGTGCCAGCAGTTACCGTTACAATGAGCAGTTCTTC	CASSYRYNEQFF	-	12	-	TRBV6-6	TRBJ2-1
TGTGCCATCAGTCGGGGACAGGGCGATGAAGCTTTCTTT	CAISRGQGDEAFF	-	13	TRBD1	TRBV10-3	TRBJ1-1
TGTGCCAGCAGTGAACTTGGACAGAGTAATTCACCCCTCCACTTT	CASSELGQSNSPLHF	-	15	-	TRBV6-1	TRBJ1-6
TGCAGCGTTGAGCAGGGAGGATATGGCTACACCTTC	CSVEQGGYGYTF	-	12	-	TRBV29-1	TRBJ1-2
TGTGCCAGCAGCAGGGACAGGCTCCCAGATACGCAGTATTTT	CASSRDRLPDTQYF	-	14	TRBD1	TRBV5-4	TRBJ2-3
TGTGCCACCAGCAGAGATGGGGGGACGGAAAAACTGTTTTTT	CATSRDGGTEKLFF	-	14	-	TRBV15	TRBJ1-4
TGCAGCGTGGGCATCACGAACACTGAAGCTTTCTTT	CSVGITNTEAFF	once	12	-	TRBV29-1	TRBJ1-1
TGTGCCACCAGCAGACCTCGACTAGCGGGAAGGGTCGAGCAGTACTTC	CATSRPRLAGRVEQYF	-	16	TRBD2	TRBV15	TRBJ2-7
TGTGCCAGCAGTGTGGGGCTCGGCAATCAGCCCCAGCATTTT	CASSVGLGNQPQHF	-	14	-	TRBV6-1	TRBJ1-5
TGCAGCGTTCCTACTAGCGGGAGGGCAGATACGCAGTATTTT	CSVPTSGRADTQYF	once	14	TRBD2	TRBV29-1	TRBJ2-3
TGTGCCAGCAACCTCCCGGACAGACTCCCTTATGGCTACACCTTC	CASNLPDRLPYGYTF	-	15	-	TRBV6-5	TRBJ1-2
TGCAGCGTTGAACCCAGGGGTGGAACTGAAGCTTTCTTT	CSVEPRGGTEAFF	few	13	-	TRBV29-1	TRBJ1-1
TGTGCCAGCGCAGCCGGGACAGGGGGCACCGGGGAGCTGTTTTTT	CASAAGTGGTGELFF	-	15	TRBD1	TRBV6-4	TRBJ2-2
TGCGCCAGCGGACGGGGCGACAGGGCCAATGAGCAGTTCTTC	CASGRGDRANEQFF	-	14	TRBD1	TRBV5-1	TRBJ2-1
TGTGCCAGCAGTTCTCAGGGGAACACTGAAGCTTTCTTT	CASSSQGNTEAFF	-	13	-	TRBV6-5	TRBJ1-1
TGTGCCAGCAGCCTCTTACAGGGGCGGCAAGAGACCCAGTACTTC	CASSLLQGRQETQYF	-	15	TRBD1	TRBV14	TRBJ2-5
TGTGCCAGCAGCTCCAGCGGGTACGAGCAGTACTTC	CASSSSGYEQYF	-	12	-	TRBV7-9	TRBJ2-7
TGTGCCAGCAGGTCTAGCGGGAAAACCTACAATGAGCAGTTCTTC	CASRSSGKTYNEQFF	-	15	TRBD2	TRBV2	TRBJ2-1
TGTGCCAGCAGTTATAGCGGGGCTCGCACAGATACGCAGTATTTT	CASSYSGARTDTQYF	-	15	TRBD2	TRBV9	TRBJ2-3
TGTGCCAGCAGAACCACCGACAGGGGGCTTGGCTACACCTTC	CASRTTDRGLGYTF	-	14	TRBD1	TRBV6-5	TRBJ1-2
TGCGCCAGCAGCCAGCAGGGGGCGCGGGGGGAGACCCAGTACTTC	CASSQQGARGETQYF	-	15	-	TRBV5-1	TRBJ2-5
TGTGCCAGTAGTATCAAGGGGGCGGGGGAGACCCAGTACTTC	CASSIKGAGETQYF	-	14	-	TRBV19	TRBJ2-5
TGTGCCAGCAGCCAGACTACAGGGACCGATACGCAGTATTTT	CASSQTTGTDTQYF	-	14	-	TRBV11-2	TRBJ2-3
TGCGCCAGCAGCTTAGCAGGGGGCTCTGGAAACACCATATATTTT	CASSLAGGSGNTIYF	-	15	TRBD1	TRBV5-1	TRBJ1-3
TGTGCCAGCAGCCAGCGCGGCTATCTCGAGCAGTACTTC	CASSQRGYLEQYF	-	13	-	TRBV11-3	TRBJ2-7
TGTGCCACCAGCAGAGAAGAGGGGGATGAGCAGTTCTTC	CATSREEGDEQFF	-	13	-	TRBV15	TRBJ2-1
TGTGCCAGCAGCTTGAGGCGGCGTCGATACTACGAGCAGTACTTC	CASSLRRRRYYEQYF	-	15	-	TRBV5-6	TRBJ2-7